This T cell receptor (beta chain) is drawn from a study of early T cells in non-severe SARS-CoV-2 infection. Germline lookup yields CDR1 SGHAT and CDR2 FQNNGV. The CDR3 runs to 15 residues. V lost 6 bases, J lost 5 bases, and 18 bases lay in between. This clonotype was picked up many times. Individually, cDNA molecules had unique molecular identifiers attached to them. TCRdb reprocessed the 5' RACE reads with MiXCR, giving one entry per CDR3 protein. The data hold 40,000 or so distinct CDR3 sequences, with roughly 6.2% observed a single time. Sequenced input: whole blood. The sequence came from an adult who was a healthcare worker with PCR-confirmed SARS-CoV-2 infection or an uninfected control (not recorded which). The chain recombines TRBV11-2 with TRBJ2-3, with a tentative D call TRBD2 (5 bases). The CDR3 here is CASSPSRGFLDTQYF. The DNA of the CDR3 is TGTGCCAGCAGTCCTAGCCGGGGTTTCTTAGATACGCAGTATTTT.